This T cell receptor (beta chain) was found in a study of identical twins. With 6 bases removed from V and 2 bases from J, the gap between germline ends came to 11 bases. The CDR3 has 14 residues. The germline gives CDR1 DFQATT, CDR2 SNEGSKA (reference sequence). Findings and caveats of the study: The abundant beta clonotypes from cord blood had fewer insertions, and memory repertoires had none of this. Excess twin sharing in beta out-of-frame sequences was weaker.

Healthy Caucasian donors formed the entire cohort. This clonotype has at least ten counts. Its target is not known. Unique molecular identifiers were in the cDNA, with template-switch universal primer binding. TCRdb independently ran MiXCR on the 5' RACE reads; one entry per CDR3 protein. The sample includes 250,000 or so distinct CDR3 sequences, 7% to 8.5% seen only once; the top ten take around 5.4%. The sample was also linked to a second study, of yellow fever vaccine responses in identical twins.

This receptor was taken from a woman younger than 30 in good health. The rearrangement links TRBV20-1 to TRBJ1-6; D is perhaps TRBD1 (5 bases). The sample was CD8+ T cells sorted from blood. The CDR3: CSAEGEPYNSPLHF. The CDR3 coding sequence is TGCAGTGCAGAAGGGGAACCCTATAATTCACCCCTCCACTTT.